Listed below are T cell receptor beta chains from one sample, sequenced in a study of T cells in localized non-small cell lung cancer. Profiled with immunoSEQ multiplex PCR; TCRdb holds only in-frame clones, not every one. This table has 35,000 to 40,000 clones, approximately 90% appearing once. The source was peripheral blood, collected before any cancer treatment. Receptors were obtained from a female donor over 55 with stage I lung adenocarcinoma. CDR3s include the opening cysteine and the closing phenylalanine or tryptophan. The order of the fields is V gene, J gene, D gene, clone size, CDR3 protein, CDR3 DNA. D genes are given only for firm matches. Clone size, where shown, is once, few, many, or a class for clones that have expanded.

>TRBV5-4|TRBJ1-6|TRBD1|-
CASSLGGDREVSPLHF
TGTGCCAGCAGCTTGGGAGGGGACAGGGAGGTTTCACCCCTCCACTTT
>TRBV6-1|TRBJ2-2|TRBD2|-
CASSDLGLGSTGELFF
TGTGCCAGCAGTGACTTAGGACTAGGTTCCACCGGGGAGCTGTTTTTT
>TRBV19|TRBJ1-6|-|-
CASSNLDSFTYNSPLHF
TGTGCCAGTAGTAACCTCGACAGCTTTACCTATAATTCACCCCTCCACTTT
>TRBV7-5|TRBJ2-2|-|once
CASSPAQGSGTGELFF
TGTGCCAGCAGCCCAGCACAGGGTTCGGGCACCGGGGAGCTGTTTTTT
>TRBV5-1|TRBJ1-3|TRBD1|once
CASSLEGTAFSGNTIYF
TGCGCCAGCAGCTTGGAAGGGACAGCCTTCTCTGGAAACACCATATATTTT
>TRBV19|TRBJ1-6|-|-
CASNVGRYNSPLHF
TGTGCCAGTAATGTAGGCAGATATAATTCACCCCTCCACTTT
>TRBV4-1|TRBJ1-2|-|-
CASSQEPTATYGYTF
TGCGCCAGCAGCCAAGAACCGACAGCTACCTATGGCTACACCTTC
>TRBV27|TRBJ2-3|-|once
CASALRGLRTDTQYF
TGTGCCAGCGCCCTACGGGGGCTGAGGACAGATACGCAGTATTTT
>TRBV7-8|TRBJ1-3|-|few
CASRQNRDPRSTIYF
TGTGCCAGCAGACAAAACAGGGATCCTCGAAGCACCATATATTTT
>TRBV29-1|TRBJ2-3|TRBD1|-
CSGGGGTGQYF
TGCAGCGGGGGAGGCGGGACAGGCCAGTATTTT
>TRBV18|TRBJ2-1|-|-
CASSPDSSYNEQFF
TGTGCCAGCTCACCCGACAGCTCCTACAATGAGCAGTTCTTC
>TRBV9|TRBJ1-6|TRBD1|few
CASSVVGQGNSPLHF
TGTGCCAGCAGCGTAGTGGGACAGGGCAATTCACCCCTCCACTTT
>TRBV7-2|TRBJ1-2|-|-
CASSLVSGEGGGYTF
TGTGCCAGCAGCTTAGTGTCAGGGGAGGGCGGTGGCTACACCTTC
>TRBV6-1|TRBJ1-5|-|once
CASSERGRGRSNQPQHF
TGTGCCAGCAGTGAAAGGGGCAGGGGACGTAGCAATCAGCCCCAGCATTTT
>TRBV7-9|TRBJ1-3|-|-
CASSLNYREGGKDTIYF
TGTGCCAGCAGCCTAAACTACAGGGAGGGAGGCAAAGACACCATATATTTT
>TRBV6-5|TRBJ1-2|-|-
CASRPPGTVYGYTF
TGTGCCAGCAGGCCCCCGGGAACGGTCTATGGCTACACCTTC
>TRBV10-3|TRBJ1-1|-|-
CAISGYSGEVGTEAFF
TGTGCCATCAGTGGATATTCAGGGGAGGTGGGTACTGAAGCTTTCTTT
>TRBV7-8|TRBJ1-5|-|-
CASSPPGGQGFNQPQHF
TGTGCCAGCAGCCCTCCCGGGGGCCAGGGGTTCAATCAGCCCCAGCATTTT
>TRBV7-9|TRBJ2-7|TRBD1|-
CASSSGTGRTYEQYF
TGTGCCAGCAGCAGCGGGACAGGGAGGACCTACGAGCAGTACTTC
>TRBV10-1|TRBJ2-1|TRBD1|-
CASGEGTGRYNEQFF
TGCGCCTCCGGTGAGGGGACAGGCCGGTACAATGAGCAGTTCTTC
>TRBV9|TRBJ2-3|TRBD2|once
CASSASGAPTDTQYF
TGTGCCAGCAGTGCTAGCGGGGCGCCCACAGATACGCAGTATTTT
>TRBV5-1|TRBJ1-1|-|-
CASGMTGNTEAFF
TGCGCCAGCGGAATGACAGGGAACACTGAAGCTTTCTTT
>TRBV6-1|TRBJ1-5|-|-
CASSESFGYQPQHF
TGTGCCAGCAGTGAATCGTTTGGGTACCAGCCCCAGCATTTT
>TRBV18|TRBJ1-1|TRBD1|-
CASSLVQGRKYTEAFF
TGTGCCAGCTCACTCGTACAGGGGCGGAAGTACACTGAAGCTTTCTTT
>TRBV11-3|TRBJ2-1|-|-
CASSLSLGSHNEQFF
TGTGCCAGCAGCTTAAGCCTTGGGTCCCACAATGAGCAGTTCTTC
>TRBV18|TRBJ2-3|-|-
CASSPDTDTQYF
TGTGCCAGCTCACCAGATACAGATACGCAGTATTTT
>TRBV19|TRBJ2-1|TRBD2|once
CASSVPLAGGRNEQFF
TGTGCCAGTAGTGTCCCTCTAGCGGGGGGCCGGAATGAGCAGTTCTTC
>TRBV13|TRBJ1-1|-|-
CASSLYLKWDTEAFF
TGTGCCAGCAGCTTATACCTGAAGTGGGACACTGAAGCTTTCTTT
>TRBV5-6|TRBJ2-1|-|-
CASSLLTFRSYNEQFF
TGTGCCAGCAGCTTGTTGACGTTCCGCTCCTACAATGAGCAGTTCTTC
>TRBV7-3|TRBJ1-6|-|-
CASSVEGRGNSPLHF
TGTGCCAGCAGCGTGGAGGGGCGAGGGAATTCACCCCTCCACTTT
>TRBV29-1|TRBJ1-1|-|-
CSVVELNTEAFF
TGCAGCGTTGTGGAGCTGAACACTGAAGCTTTCTTT
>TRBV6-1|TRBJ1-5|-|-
CASSELFDQPQHF
TGTGCCAGCAGTGAACTATTCGATCAGCCCCAGCATTTT
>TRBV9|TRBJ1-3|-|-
CASSDAPGNTIYF
TGTGCCAGCAGCGACGCACCTGGAAACACCATATATTTT